A selection of T cell receptor beta chains follows, all from one sample in a study of regulatory T cells in long-lasting Graves disease. TCRdb itself ran the multiplex PCR reads through MiXCR, one entry per CDR3 protein. The table records some 350,000 distinct CDR3 sequences, roughly 17% of them present only once. The same data also contributed to another study, on T cells in Graves' hyperthyroidism and ophthalmopathy.

Sequencing used peripheral blood mononuclear cells (PBMCs), obtained at new diagnosis, from a patient treated with antithyroid drugs. All receptors come from a young woman with Graves disease. The CDR3 runs from the conserved cysteine through the conserved F or W. D genes are given only for firm matches. Rows give clone size only sometimes, using once, few, many, or a class for an expanded clone.

>TRBJ2-1|many|TRBV30|-
TGTGCCTGGGGCCTACTAGGCAATGAGCAGTTCTTC
CAWGLLGNEQFF
>TRBJ2-5|many|TRBV2|-
TGTGCCAGCAGGCGGGGACAAGAGACCCAGTACTTC
CASRRGQETQYF
>TRBJ2-7|many|TRBV20-1|TRBD2
TGCAGTGCTAGAAGGACTAGCGGACTCTACGAGCAGTACTTC
CSARRTSGLYEQYF
>TRBJ1-3|many|TRBV30|-
TGTGCCTGGAGTAAGGACAGAATTGGAAACACCATATATTTT
CAWSKDRIGNTIYF
>TRBJ2-3|many|TRBV11-2|TRBD2
TGTGCCAGCAGCCCTCGGGGGGGCGAGGCAGATACGCAGTATTTT
CASSPRGGEADTQYF
>TRBJ2-1|many|TRBV6-2/TRBV6-3|TRBD2
TGTGCCAGCAGTTACTCGATAGTCGGGGAGGGCTCCTACAATGAGCAGTTCTTC
CASSYSIVGEGSYNEQFF
>TRBJ2-7|many|TRBV2|-
TGTGCCAGCTATGACAGCGGAAGCTCCTACGAGCAGTACTTC
CASYDSGSSYEQYF
>TRBJ1-6|-|TRBV24-1|TRBD1
TGTGCCACTCCTGACAGGGTTGATTCACCCCTCCACTTT
CATPDRVDSPLHF
>TRBJ2-2|many|TRBV7-9|-
TGTGCCAGCAGAGCCCTAGCCCGAAGCCCGAACACCGGGGAGCTGTTTTTT
CASRALARSPNTGELFF
>TRBJ1-2|many|TRBV6-1|-
TGTGCCACATACACAGGGAATGGCTACACCTTC
CATYTGNGYTF
>TRBJ1-6|many|TRBV5-1|-
TGCGCCAGCAGCTTGTGGGGGGAGAATAATTCACCCCTCCACTTT
CASSLWGENNSPLHF
>TRBJ2-7|-|TRBV7-9|-
TGTGCCAGCAGCTTAGAGGCGGTGCCCTTCTACGAGCAGTACTTC
CASSLEAVPFYEQYF
>TRBJ1-5|many|TRBV20-1|-
TGCAGTGCTAGAGATTTAGAGGCAGGATTCATGCAGCCCCAGCATTTT
CSARDLEAGFMQPQHF
>TRBJ1-5|once|TRBV28|-
TGTGCCAGCAGGGGGGGGGGTAGCAATCAGCCCCAGCATTTT
CASRGGGSNQPQHF
>TRBJ1-5|-|TRBV7-8|-
TGTGCCAGCAGCCTTCGACAGAGCATCTATCAGCCCCAGCATTTT
CASSLRQSIYQPQHF
>TRBJ2-3|few|TRBV9|-
TGTGCCAGCAGCGTAGAATTGGGCAACACAGATACGCAGTATTTT
CASSVELGNTDTQYF
>TRBJ2-1|many|TRBV4-1|-
TGCGCCAGCAGCCAAGAGGCCCGGGGTACAGGGCAGCAGTTCTTC
CASSQEARGTGQQFF
>TRBJ2-3|many|TRBV30|-
TGTGCCTGGACCGTAGGGCAATTAAGGCCAGATACGCAGTATTTT
CAWTVGQLRPDTQYF
>TRBJ2-2|-|TRBV12-3/TRBV12-4|-
TGTGCCAGCAGTTTTCTTTCGGGGGCGAACACCGGGGAGCTGCTTTTT
CASSFLSGANTGELLF
>TRBJ2-3|-|TRBV7-2|-
TGTGCCAGCAGCTTAGAGATAGATACGCAGTATTTT
CASSLEIDTQYF
>TRBJ1-4|-|TRBV19|-
TGTGCCAGTACCGACAGACCGGGGCCAAATGAAAAACTGTTTTTT
CASTDRPGPNEKLFF
>TRBJ1-3|-|TRBV6-2/TRBV6-3|-
TGTGCCAGCAGTTACTCGGCCAAGGGAAACACCATATATTTT
CASSYSAKGNTIYF
>TRBJ2-5|-|TRBV5-6|-
TGTGCCAGCAGCTTGGTATGGTTGGAGACCCAGTACTTC
CASSLVWLETQYF
>TRBJ2-3|many|TRBV24-1|TRBD1
TGTGCCACCAGTGATCGGACAGGGGCGGAAGATACGCAGTATTTT
CATSDRTGAEDTQYF
>TRBJ1-1|many|TRBV11-2|TRBD1
TGTGCCAGCGACAGGGGAATGAACACTGAAGCTTTCTTT
CASDRGMNTEAFF
>TRBJ1-5|-|TRBV4-1|-
TGCGCCAGCAGCCAAGAGGTTTCCAGGGTGGCTCAGCCCCAGCATTTT
CASSQEVSRVAQPQHF
>TRBJ2-7|many|TRBV7-2|TRBD1
TGTGCCAGCAGCTTAGCGTCTTATTCCCTTTTCCGGGACAGGGCCAGCTACGAGCAGTACTTC
CASSLASYSLFRDRASYEQYF
>TRBJ2-5|few|TRBV19|TRBD1
TGTGCCAGTACCCCCGGGACAGGACCTGGGGAGACCCAGTACTTC
CASTPGTGPGETQYF
>TRBJ2-7|many|TRBV5-5|TRBD1
TGTGCCAGCAGCTGGACAGGGGGTTCCTACGAGCAGTACTTC
CASSWTGGSYEQYF
>TRBJ1-2|few|TRBV20-1|-
TGCAGTGCTAGAGATGGGGCAGACTTATATGGCTACACCTTC
CSARDGADLYGYTF
>TRBJ2-1|-|TRBV18|-
TGTGCCAGCTCACCAATGGGGGGATCCTACAATGAGCAGTTCTTC
CASSPMGGSYNEQFF
>TRBJ1-1|many|TRBV11-2|-
TGTGCCAGCAGCTTAGCAGGGGTTGAAGCTTTCTTT
CASSLAGVEAFF
>TRBJ2-5|many|TRBV7-9|-
TGTGCCAGCAGCTCAGACCAGACGTCCTGGGAGACCCAGTACTTC
CASSSDQTSWETQYF
>TRBJ1-6|-|TRBV4-1|-
TGCGCCAGCAGCCAAGAGGCAGGACCTTATAATTCACCCCTCCACTTT
CASSQEAGPYNSPLHF
>TRBJ1-1|many|TRBV6-1|-
TGTGCCAGCAGTGTTGTGGACAGAAAGAACACTGAAGCTTTCTTT
CASSVVDRKNTEAFF
>TRBJ1-3|-|TRBV15|-
TGTGCCACCAGCAGAGATAAGGGGAGGCACTCTGGAAACACCATATATTTT
CATSRDKGRHSGNTIYF
>TRBJ1-2|few|TRBV3-1|TRBD1
TGTGCCAGCAGCCAAGTCGGGACAGGGGATGGCTACACCTTC
CASSQVGTGDGYTF
>TRBJ1-2|-|TRBV3-1|-
TGTGCCAGCAGCCGGCGACCGGGGGTGGGTAATGGCTACACCTTC
CASSRRPGVGNGYTF
>TRBJ1-2|few|TRBV6-5|-
TGTGCCAGCAGTTACCTGGGGACACGCGAAAACTATGGCTACACCTTC
CASSYLGTRENYGYTF
>TRBJ2-7|many|TRBV20-1|-
TGCAGTGCTAGAGCAGGGACCGAATACGAGCAGTACTTC
CSARAGTEYEQYF
>TRBJ1-6|many|TRBV28|-
TGTGCCAGCAGTTTACTTAGACGGGGCCGCGGGGATTCACCCCTCCACTTT
CASSLLRRGRGDSPLHF
>TRBJ2-2|few|TRBV9|TRBD2
TGTGCCAGCAAGGATGGGACGGGGGGGCCCGGGGAGCTGTTTTTT
CASKDGTGGPGELFF
>TRBJ2-3|many|TRBV10-3|-
TGTGCCATCAGTCGGACAGACTCTAGCACAGATACGCAGTATTTT
CAISRTDSSTDTQYF